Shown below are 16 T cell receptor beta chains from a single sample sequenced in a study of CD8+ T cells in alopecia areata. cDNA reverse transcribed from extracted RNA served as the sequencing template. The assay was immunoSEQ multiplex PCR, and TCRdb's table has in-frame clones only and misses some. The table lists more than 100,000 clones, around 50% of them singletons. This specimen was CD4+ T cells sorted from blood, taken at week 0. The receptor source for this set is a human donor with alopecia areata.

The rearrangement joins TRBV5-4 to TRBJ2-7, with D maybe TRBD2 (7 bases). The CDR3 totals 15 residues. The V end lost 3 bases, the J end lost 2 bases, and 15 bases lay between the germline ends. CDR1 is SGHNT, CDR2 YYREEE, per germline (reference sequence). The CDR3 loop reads CASSSHGGDTYEQYF. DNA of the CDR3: TGTGCCAGCAGCTCTCATGGGGGGGACACCTACGAGCAGTACTTC.

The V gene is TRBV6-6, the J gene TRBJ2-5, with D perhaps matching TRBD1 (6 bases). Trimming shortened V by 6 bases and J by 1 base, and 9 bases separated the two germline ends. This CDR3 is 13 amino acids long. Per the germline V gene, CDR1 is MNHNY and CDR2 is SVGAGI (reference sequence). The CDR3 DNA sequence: TGTGCCAGCAGCACGGACAGCCAAGAGACCCAGTACTTC. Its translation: CASSTDSQETQYF.

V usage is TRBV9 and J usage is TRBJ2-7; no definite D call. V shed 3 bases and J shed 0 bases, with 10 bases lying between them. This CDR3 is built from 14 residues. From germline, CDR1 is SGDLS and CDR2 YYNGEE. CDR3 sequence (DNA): TGTGCCAGCAGCGCCGGAGTTTCCTCCTACGAGCAGTACTTC. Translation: CASSAGVSSYEQYF.

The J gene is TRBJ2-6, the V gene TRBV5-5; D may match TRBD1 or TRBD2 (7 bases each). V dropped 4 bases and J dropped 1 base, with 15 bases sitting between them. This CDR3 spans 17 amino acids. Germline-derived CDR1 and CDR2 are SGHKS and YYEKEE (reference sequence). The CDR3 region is CASSAGGSGSGANVLTF. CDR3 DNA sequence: TGTGCCAGCAGCGCAGGGGGTAGCGGGTCTGGGGCCAACGTCCTGACTTTC.

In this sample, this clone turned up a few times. The CDR3: CASSVGTDTQYF. The CDR3 DNA sequence: TGTGCCAGCAGTGTGGGCACAGATACGCAGTATTTT. The genes are TRBV2 and TRBJ2-3; unclear D gene. This CDR3 is built from 12 residues. CDR1 is SNHLY, CDR2 FYNNEI, per germline. Trimming cost V 4 bases and J 1 base, with 3 bases left between them.

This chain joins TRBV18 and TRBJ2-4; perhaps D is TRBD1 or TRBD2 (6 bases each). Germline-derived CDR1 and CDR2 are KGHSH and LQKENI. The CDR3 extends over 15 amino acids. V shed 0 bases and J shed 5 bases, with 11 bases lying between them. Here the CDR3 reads CASSPPEGVQNIQYF. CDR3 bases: TGTGCCAGCTCACCACCGGAGGGGGTGCAAAACATTCAGTACTTC.

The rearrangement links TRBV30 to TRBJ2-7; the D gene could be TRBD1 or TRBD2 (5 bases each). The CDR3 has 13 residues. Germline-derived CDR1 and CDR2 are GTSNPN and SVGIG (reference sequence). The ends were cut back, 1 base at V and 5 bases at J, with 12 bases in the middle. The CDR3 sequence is CAWSGGTGNEQYF. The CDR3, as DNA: TGTGCCTGGAGTGGGGGGACGGGAAACGAGCAGTACTTC.

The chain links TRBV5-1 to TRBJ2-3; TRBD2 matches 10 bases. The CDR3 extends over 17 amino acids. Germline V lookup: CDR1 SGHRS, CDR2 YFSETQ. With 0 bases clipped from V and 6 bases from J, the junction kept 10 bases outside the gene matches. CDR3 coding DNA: TGCGCCAGCAGCTTGGTCCTAGCGGGGGATGGTTCGGATACGCAGTATTTT. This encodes CASSLVLAGDGSDTQYF.

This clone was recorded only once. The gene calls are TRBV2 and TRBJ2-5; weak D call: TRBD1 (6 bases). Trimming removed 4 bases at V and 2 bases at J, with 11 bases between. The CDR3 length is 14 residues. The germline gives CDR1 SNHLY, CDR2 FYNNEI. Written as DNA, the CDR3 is TGTGCCAGCAGTGGACAGGAAGAGCAAGAGACCCAGTACTTC. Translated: CASSGQEEQETQYF.

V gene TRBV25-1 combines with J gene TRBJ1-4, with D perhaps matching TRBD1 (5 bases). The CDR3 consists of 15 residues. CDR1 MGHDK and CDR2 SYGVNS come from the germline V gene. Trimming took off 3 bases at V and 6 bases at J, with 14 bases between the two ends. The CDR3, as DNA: TGTGCCAGCAGTGAGTTTGACGGGGGGGATGAAAAACTGTTTTTT. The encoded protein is CASSEFDGGDEKLFF.

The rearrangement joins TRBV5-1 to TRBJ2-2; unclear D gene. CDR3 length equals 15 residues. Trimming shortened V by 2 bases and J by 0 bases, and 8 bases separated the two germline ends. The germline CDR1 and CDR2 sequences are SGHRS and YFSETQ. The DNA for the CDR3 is TGCGCCAGCAGCTTAGTAAACCCGAACACCGGGGAGCTGTTTTTT. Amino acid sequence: CASSLVNPNTGELFF.

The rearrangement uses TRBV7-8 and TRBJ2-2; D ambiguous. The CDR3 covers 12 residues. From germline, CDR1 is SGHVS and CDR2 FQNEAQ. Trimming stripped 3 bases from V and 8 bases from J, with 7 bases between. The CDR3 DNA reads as TGTGCCAGCAGCTTTCAGGCGGGGGAGCTGTTTTTT. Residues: CASSFQAGELFF.

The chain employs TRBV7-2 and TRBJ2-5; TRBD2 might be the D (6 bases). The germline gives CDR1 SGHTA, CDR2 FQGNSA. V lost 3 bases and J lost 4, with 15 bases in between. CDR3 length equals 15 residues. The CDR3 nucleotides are TGTGCCAGCAGCTTCTTAAACATCGGGGGAGAGACCCAGTACTTC. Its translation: CASSFLNIGGETQYF.

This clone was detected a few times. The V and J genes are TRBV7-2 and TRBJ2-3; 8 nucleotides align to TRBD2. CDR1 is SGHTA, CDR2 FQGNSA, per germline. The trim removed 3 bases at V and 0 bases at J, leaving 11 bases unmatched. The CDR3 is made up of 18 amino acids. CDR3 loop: CASSFWLAGLVSTDTQYF. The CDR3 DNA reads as TGTGCCAGCAGCTTTTGGCTAGCGGGCCTCGTTAGCACAGATACGCAGTATTTT.

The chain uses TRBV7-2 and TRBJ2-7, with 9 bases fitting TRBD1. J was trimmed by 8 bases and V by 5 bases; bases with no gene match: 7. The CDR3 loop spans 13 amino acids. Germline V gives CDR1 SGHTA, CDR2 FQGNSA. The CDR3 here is CASSRGQGDQQYF. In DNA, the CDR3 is TGTGCCAGCAGCAGGGGACAGGGAGATCAGCAGTACTTC.

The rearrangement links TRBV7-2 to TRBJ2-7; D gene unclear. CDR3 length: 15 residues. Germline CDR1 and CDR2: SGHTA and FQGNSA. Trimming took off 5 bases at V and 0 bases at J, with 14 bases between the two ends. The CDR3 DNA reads TGTGCCAGCAGCCCCGCTTCAGAGAGCTCCTACGAGCAGTACTTC. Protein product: CASSPASESSYEQYF.